One and the same sample provided the 6 T cell receptor beta chains below, sequenced in a study of T cells in Graves' hyperthyroidism and ophthalmopathy. Authors of the study amplified TCR beta CDR3 regions from RNA transcripts. The HTBI set primed first-round TCR CDR3 RT-PCR. TCRdb independently ran MiXCR on the multiplex PCR reads; one entry per CDR3 protein. The table records approximately 500,000 distinct CDR3 sequences, 46% of them present only once. Sequencing used peripheral blood or thyroid tissue (not recorded which). The receptors come from a woman under 30 with Graves' hyperthyroidism.

Ten or more counts support this clonotype. V is TRBV6-6 and J is TRBJ2-7; TRBD2 agrees at 8 bases. This CDR3 comprises 13 residues. The germline V gene encodes CDR1 MNHNY and CDR2 SVGAGI (reference sequence). Trimming at V came to 8 bases and at J to 2 bases, leaving 5 bases not matched to a gene. The CDR3 sequence: CASVSGIPYEQYF. CDR3 DNA: TGTGCCAGCGTTAGCGGGATCCCCTACGAGCAGTACTTC.

This clonotype was detected ten times or more. V is TRBV5-8 and J is TRBJ2-5; tentatively, D is TRBD1 (5 bases). V was shortened by 1 base and J by 4 bases, with 14 bases between the two germline ends. The CDR3 totals 15 residues. Germline CDR1 reads SGHTS; CDR2 reads YDEGEE. The chain's CDR3 is CASSLSQGPGETQYF. DNA for the CDR3: TGTGCCAGCAGCTTGTCCCAGGGCCCCGGAGAGACCCAGTACTTC.

This clonotype was seen repeatedly, ten times or more. The V call is TRBV13, the J call TRBJ1-2, with 8 bases matching TRBD1. Germline CDR1 PRHDT, CDR2 FYEKMQ (reference sequence). The CDR3 contains 16 residues. V gave up 4 bases and J gave up 1 base; unmatched junction bases: 8. The chain's CDR3 is CASSWGTGEINYGYTF. DNA of the CDR3: TGTGCCAGCAGCTGGGGGACAGGCGAAATTAACTATGGCTACACCTTC. The full variable domain, its missing parts supplied by reference TRBV13 and TRBJ1-2, is AAGVIQSPRHLIKEKRETATLKCYPIPRHDTVYWYQQGPGQDPQFLISFYEKMQSDKGSIPDRFSAQQFSDYHSELNMSSLELGDSALYFCASSWGTGEINYGYTFGSGTRLTVV.

Comments on this clonotype: One junction end disagrees with the germline gene, perhaps due to a read error. This chain joins TRBV7-1 and TRBJ2-5, with a weak D call TRBD1 (5 bases). TRBV7-1 is marked as an open reading frame, function uncertain. This CDR3 is 11 amino acids long. The CDR3 here is CASSHPGQEFF. CDR3 nucleotides: TGTGCCAGCAGTCACCCAGGGCAGGAGTTCTTC.

This clonotype was detected many times. This chain uses TRBV29-1 with TRBJ1-2; D might be TRBD1 (5 bases). V gave up 2 bases and J gave up 7 bases, with 14 bases separating them. The germline gives CDR1 SQVTM, CDR2 ANQGSEA. The length of the CDR3 is 13 residues. CDR3 coding DNA: TGCAGCGTTGAATACATCGGGACTGCTGGCTACACCTTC. Its translation: CSVEYIGTAGYTF.

In the case of this clonotype: This clone may be a read error of a much larger clone one base away. The J gene is TRBJ2-3, the V gene TRBV29-1; tentatively, D is TRBD1 (5 bases). Germline loops: CDR1 SQVTM, CDR2 ANQGSEA. This CDR3 contains 12 residues. V dropped 6 bases and J dropped 6 bases, with 13 bases sitting between them. The CDR3 DNA sequence: TGCAGCGTGGATAGTGCAGGGGATACGCAGTATTTT. Translated: CSVDSAGDTQYF.